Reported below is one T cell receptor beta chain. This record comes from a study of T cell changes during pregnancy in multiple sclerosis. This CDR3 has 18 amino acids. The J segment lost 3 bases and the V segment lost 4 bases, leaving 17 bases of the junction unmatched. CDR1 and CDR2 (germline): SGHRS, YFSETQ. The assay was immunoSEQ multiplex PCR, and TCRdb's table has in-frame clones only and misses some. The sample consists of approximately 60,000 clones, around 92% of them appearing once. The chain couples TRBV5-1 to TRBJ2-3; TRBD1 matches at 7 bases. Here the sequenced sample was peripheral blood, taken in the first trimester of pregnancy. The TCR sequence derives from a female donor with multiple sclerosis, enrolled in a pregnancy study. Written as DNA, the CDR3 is TGCGCCAGCAGCACCCGGGACAGCCCCCTAAAGTTGACAGATACGCAGTATTTT. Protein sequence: CASSTRDSPLKLTDTQYF.